The clone carrying this T cell receptor beta chain appeared a few times. Germline CDR1 reads MGHRA; CDR2 reads YSYEKL. There are 16 residues in the CDR3. The V and J ends lost 3 bases and 2 bases, in that order; junction bases with no gene match: 3. 60 Vbeta and 13 Jbeta primers were used in PCR. Assay used: immunoSEQ multiplex PCR; TCRdb lists only in-frame clones, some missing. The table has roughly 140,000 clones, roughly three quarters seen once; the top ten hold 4.9%. The sample is drawn from a study of cytomegalovirus exposure and HLA in healthy donors. The clonotype originates from a woman aged 45-65 years in good health and CMV-seronegative. The source material was PBMCs. The J gene is TRBJ2-5, the V gene TRBV4-1, with 13 bases identical to TRBD2. The CDR3 is CASSHGLAGAQETQYF. CDR3 in DNA: TGCGCCAGCAGCCATGGACTAGCGGGAGCTCAAGAGACCCAGTACTTC.